This T cell receptor (beta chain) was found in a study of breast tumors, draining lymph nodes, adjacent tissues. Breast cancer patients provided tissue from their axillary draining lymph nodes. Study-wide findings and caveats: Tumor repertoires ranked between lymph nodes and nontumor tissue in diversity, with V and J gene preferences. Luminal-like breast cancer showed significantly greater tumor-nontumor repertoire similarity than basal-like breast cancer did.

This clonotype was seen many times. Its antigen remains unidentified. V shed 6 bases, J shed 3 bases, and the junction held 4 bases outside the gene matches. Germline V gene sequence: CDR1 KGHSH, CDR2 LQKENI. CDR3 length: 14 amino acids. TCRdb re-called the multiplex PCR reads through MiXCR, storing one row per CDR3 protein. The sample shows 200,000 or so distinct CDR3 sequences, approximately 31% of them seen only once. The material sequenced was axillary lymph node tissue. The chain uses TRBV18 and TRBJ1-4; 7 bases map to TRBD1. This clonotype was sampled from a female donor with breast cancer. Some clones in this sample may be carry-over from other donors' samples. The CDR3 spells CASSAGTANEKLFF. In DNA form, the CDR3 reads TGTGCCAGCTCCGCAGGGACAGCTAATGAAAAACTGTTTTTT.